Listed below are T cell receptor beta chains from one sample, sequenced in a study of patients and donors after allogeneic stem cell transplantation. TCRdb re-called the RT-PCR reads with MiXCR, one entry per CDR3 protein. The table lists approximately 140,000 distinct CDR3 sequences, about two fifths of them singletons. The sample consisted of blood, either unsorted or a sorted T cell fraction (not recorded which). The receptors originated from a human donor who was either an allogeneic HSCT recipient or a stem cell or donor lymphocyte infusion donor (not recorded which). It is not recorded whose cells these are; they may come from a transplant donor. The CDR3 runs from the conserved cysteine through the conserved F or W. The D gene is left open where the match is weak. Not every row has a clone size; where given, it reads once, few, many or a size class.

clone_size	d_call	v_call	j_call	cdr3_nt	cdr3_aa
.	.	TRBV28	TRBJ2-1	TGTGCCAGCGTTGGGGTGGGCAATGAGCAGTTCTTC	CASVGVGNEQFF
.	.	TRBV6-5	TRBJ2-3	TGTGCCAGCAGTGACGACTTGGGTACGCAGTATTTT	CASSDDLGTQYF
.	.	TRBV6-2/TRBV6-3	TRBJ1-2	TGTGCCAGCAGTTACCAGGGCAGAGCTAACTATGGCTACACCTTC	CASSYQGRANYGYTF
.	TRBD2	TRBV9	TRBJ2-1	TGTGCCAGCAGCGTAGAAGAGGACGGGGGGAGCTCCTACAATGAGCAGTTCTTC	CASSVEEDGGSSYNEQFF
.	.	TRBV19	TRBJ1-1	TGTGCCAGTAGGGGGTTCGAAAACAACATGAACACTGAAGCTTTCTTT	CASRGFENNMNTEAFF
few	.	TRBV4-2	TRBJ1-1	TGTGCCAGCAGCCAGGGGGACGTAGTGAACACTGAAGCTTTCTTT	CASSQGDVVNTEAFF
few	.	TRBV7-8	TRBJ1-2	TGTGCCAGCAGCTTAGGGGGACGGGATGGCTACACCTTC	CASSLGGRDGYTF
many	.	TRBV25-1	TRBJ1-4	TGTGCCAGCAGTATACCCGGGACGGTTGAAAAACTGTTTTTT	CASSIPGTVEKLFF
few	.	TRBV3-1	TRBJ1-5	TGTGCCAGCAGCCAACAACAGGGCGGTCAGCCCCAGCATTTT	CASSQQQGGQPQHF
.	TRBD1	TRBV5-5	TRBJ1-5	TGTGCCAGCAGCTTGGTTCCGGGACAGCCCTCTGGGCCCCAGCATTTT	CASSLVPGQPSGPQHF
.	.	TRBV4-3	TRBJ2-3	TGCGCCAGCAGCCAAGGGGCGGCGGCAGAAGGAGATACGCAGTATTTT	CASSQGAAAEGDTQYF
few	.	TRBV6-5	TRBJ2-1	TGTGCCAGCAGTTACTCTGTAGACACCCGGTACAATGAGCAGTTCTTC	CASSYSVDTRYNEQFF
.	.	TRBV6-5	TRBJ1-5	TGTGCCAGCAGTTACTCGTTACCGGCGGGCAATCAGCCCCAGCATTTT	CASSYSLPAGNQPQHF
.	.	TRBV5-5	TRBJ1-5	TGTGCCAGCAGCTTGTTGGCCGGGCCCAGTATAATTAATCAGCCCCAGCATTTT	CASSLLAGPSIINQPQHF
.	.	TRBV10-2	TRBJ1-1	TGCGCCAGTCGAGGTAGCGCCAACACTGAAGCTTTCTTT	CASRGSANTEAFF
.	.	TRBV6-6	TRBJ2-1	TGTGCCAGCAGGGACTGGAGGGGCATGTCTGGTGAGCAGTTCTTC	CASRDWRGMSGEQFF
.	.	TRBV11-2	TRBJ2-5	TGTGCCAGCAGCTTTTTAGCAGAACAAGAGACCCAGTACTTC	CASSFLAEQETQYF
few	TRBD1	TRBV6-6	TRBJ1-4	TGTGCCAGCAGTGAGACAGGGCCAGGGGAAAAACTGTTTTTT	CASSETGPGEKLFF
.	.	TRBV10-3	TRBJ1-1	TGTGCCATAAGGGACGGGAACACTGAAGCTTTCTTT	CAIRDGNTEAFF
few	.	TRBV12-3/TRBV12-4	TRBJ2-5	TGTGCCAGCAGCCGTCAGGGTAAGGAAGAGACCCAGTACTTC	CASSRQGKEETQYF
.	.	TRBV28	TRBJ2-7	TGTGCCAGCAGTTTTGCAGCTGAGCAGTACTTC	CASSFAAEQYF
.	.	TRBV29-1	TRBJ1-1	TGCAGCGTTGCGAGGAATGAAGCTTTCTTT	CSVARNEAFF
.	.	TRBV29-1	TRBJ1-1	TGCAGCGTTGAAAGGGCGAACACTGAAGCTTTCTTT	CSVERANTEAFF
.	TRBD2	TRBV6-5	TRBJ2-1	TGTGCCAGCAGCCCGGGTTGGGCAGCGGGGGCCAATGAGCAGTTCTTC	CASSPGWAAGANEQFF
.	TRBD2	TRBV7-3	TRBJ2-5	TGTGCCAGCAGCTTATACCCACTAGCGGGGGGGCTTCAAGAGACCCAGTACTTC	CASSLYPLAGGLQETQYF
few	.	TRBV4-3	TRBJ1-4	TGCGCCAGCAGCCAAGGTGTAGGTGCAACTAATGAAAAACTGTTTTTT	CASSQGVGATNEKLFF
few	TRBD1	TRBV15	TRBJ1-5	TGTGCCACCAGCAGAGGACAGGGGAGGTCGAGCAATCAGCCCCAGCATTTT	CATSRGQGRSSNQPQHF
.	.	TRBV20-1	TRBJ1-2	TGCAGTGCTAGCGGAGCAGTCTTTGGCTACACCTTC	CSASGAVFGYTF
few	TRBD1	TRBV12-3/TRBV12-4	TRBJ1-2	TGTGCCAGCAGTTCCCCCGGGACAGTTGATGGCTACACCTTC	CASSSPGTVDGYTF
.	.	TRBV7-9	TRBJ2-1	TGTGCCGGCTTCCCTCGGAGGGACAATGAGCAGTTCTTC	CAGFPRRDNEQFF
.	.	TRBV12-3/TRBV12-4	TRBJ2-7	TGTGCCAGCAGTCGTCCGGCCCACTCCTACGAGCAGTACTTC	CASSRPAHSYEQYF
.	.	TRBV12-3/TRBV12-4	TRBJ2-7	TGTGCCAGCAGCACCAGGGTCCCCGAGCAGTACTTC	CASSTRVPEQYF
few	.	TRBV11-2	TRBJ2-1	TGTGCCAGCAGCTTAGGAGTGGGAAAGGGCCACCAGTTCTTC	CASSLGVGKGHQFF
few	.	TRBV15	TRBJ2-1	TGTGCCACCAGCAGAGGACAGGGACTAGGCTCGGGCAATGAGCAGTTCTTC	CATSRGQGLGSGNEQFF
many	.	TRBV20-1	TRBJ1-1	TGCAGTGCTAGAGATGAGGATAAAATGAACACTGAAGCTTTCTTT	CSARDEDKMNTEAFF
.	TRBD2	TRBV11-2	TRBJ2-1	TGTGCCAGCCGGGGGGGAGCATCCTACAATGAGCAGTTCTTC	CASRGGASYNEQFF
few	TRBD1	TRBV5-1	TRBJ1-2	TGCGCCAGCAGCTTGCCGGGGGACAGTAACTATGGCTACACCTTC	CASSLPGDSNYGYTF
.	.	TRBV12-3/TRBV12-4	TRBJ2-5	TGTGCCAGCAGTTTCGTCTTTGAGACCCAGTACTTC	CASSFVFETQYF
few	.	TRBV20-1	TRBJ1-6	TGCAGTGCTTCAGGGGAGCGGAATTCACCCCTCCACTTT	CSASGERNSPLHF
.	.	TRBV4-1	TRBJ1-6	TGCGCCAGCAGCCAAGTCGCGGCCACGGCGGGTTCACCCCTCCACTTT	CASSQVAATAGSPLHF
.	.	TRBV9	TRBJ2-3	TGTGCCAGCAGCGTAGATCGAGGGTTTGCGGCAGATACGCAGTATTTT	CASSVDRGFAADTQYF
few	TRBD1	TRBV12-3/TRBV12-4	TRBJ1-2	TGTGCCAGCAGGGGACAGGCCCTTAACTATGGCTACACCTTC	CASRGQALNYGYTF
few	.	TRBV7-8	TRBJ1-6	TGTGCCAGCAGTCGAGGGGGGGTCAACAATTCACCCCTCCACTTT	CASSRGGVNNSPLHF
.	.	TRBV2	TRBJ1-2	TGTGCCAGCAGTGACAAGGACGGCTACACCTTC	CASSDKDGYTF
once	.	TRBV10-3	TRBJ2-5	TGTGCCATCAGTGAGTCGACCGAGACCCAGTACTTC	CAISESTETQYF
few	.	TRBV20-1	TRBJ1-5	TGCAGTGCTAGGTCGGGGGGACATCAGCCCCAGCATTTT	CSARSGGHQPQHF
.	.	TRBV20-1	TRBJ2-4	TGCAGTGCCCCCTCGGAGGTGGCCAAAAACATTCAGTACTTC	CSAPSEVAKNIQYF
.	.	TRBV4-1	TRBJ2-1	TGCGCCAGCAGCCACCCAGGGGGTGGAGGGGAGCAGTTCTTC	CASSHPGGGGEQFF